This T cell receptor (beta chain) was identified in a study of cytomegalovirus exposure and HLA in healthy donors. Study-wide results and limits: Within an earlier analysis, most TCR beta V segments proved productive either about 90% or about 30% of the time. On later analysis, the bulk of CMV-associated TCR beta chains appeared to be HLA-restricted. In a later analysis, more than 15,000 TCR beta sequences were associated with HLA alleles at 0.05 false discovery rate.

PCR used 60 Vbeta primers and 13 Jbeta primers. TCRdb's copy holds only in-frame clones and misses some; the assay was immunoSEQ multiplex PCR. The sample includes around 150,000 clones, about 74% of them seen just once. Of note for this clone: Its antigen is unknown.

Participants comprised healthy donors of bone marrow. The receptor's source is a man between 25 and 39 years old in good health and CMV-seronegative. The source material was PBMCs.

The DNA of the CDR3 is TGCGCCAGCAGCCGCGGTGGAGGGGGCGATGAGCAGTTCTTC. As protein: CASSRGGGGDEQFF. The rearrangement links TRBV4-1 to TRBJ2-1; maybe TRBD1 (7 bases). CDR3 size: 14 residues. Trimming shortened V by 4 bases and J by 8 bases, and 15 bases separated the two germline ends. The germline V gene encodes CDR1 MGHRA and CDR2 YSYEKL.